These 20 T cell receptor beta chains were all obtained from the same sample, sequenced in a study of blood T cell repertoires in COVID-19. Repertoires were generated with immunoSEQ multiplex PCR, while TCRdb's copy carries only in-frame clones and drops some. The sample has about 59,000 clones; around 90% are singletons. The sequencing sample was made of peripheral blood. The receptor source for this set is a man of 80 years or more with acute or convalescent COVID-19.

The V gene is TRBV30, the J gene TRBJ1-2; TRBD1 is a possible D gene (6 bases). In germline, CDR1 is GTSNPN, CDR2 SVGIG (reference sequence). Deletions cut 3 bases from V and 7 bases from J, with 24 bases between. The length of the CDR3 is 16 residues. The CDR3 nucleotides read TGTGCCTGGAGGGAGTTACAGGGTTTCGGCCTAAGTGGCTACACCTTC. The encoded protein is CAWRELQGFGLSGYTF.

The V gene is TRBV5-5, the J gene TRBJ2-3, with D hard to call. Trimming took 2 bases from V and 0 from J, leaving 10 bases between them. The length of the CDR3 is 15 residues. CDR1 and CDR2 from the germline V gene are SGHKS and YYEKEE (reference sequence). This CDR3 is CASSLVQRSTDTQYF. CDR3 sequence (DNA): TGTGCCAGCAGCTTAGTCCAGAGGAGCACAGATACGCAGTATTTT.

The chain combines TRBV14 with TRBJ2-7, with TRBD1 matching 7 bases. Per germline, CDR1 SGHDN and CDR2 FVKESK. J lost 1 base, V lost 0 bases, and 9 bases had no gene match. CDR3 size: 17 residues. CDR3 residues: CASSQDRQGSGSYEQYF. In nucleotides, the CDR3 is TGTGCCAGCAGCCAAGATCGACAGGGAAGTGGGTCCTACGAGCAGTACTTC.

The V and J genes are TRBV18 and TRBJ2-7, with D unclear. This CDR3 has 13 amino acids. V lost 2 bases, J lost 2 bases, and 7 bases lay in between. The germline V gene encodes CDR1 KGHSH and CDR2 LQKENI. CDR3 in amino acids: CASSPFSTYEQYF. CDR3 sequence (DNA): TGTGCCAGCTCACCATTCAGTACCTACGAGCAGTACTTC.

The chain combines TRBV27 with TRBJ1-6, with unresolved D. Trimming shortened V by 4 bases and J by 6 bases, and 13 bases separated the two germline ends. The length of the CDR3 is 15 residues. Germline V gene sequence: CDR1 MNHEY, CDR2 SMNVEV (reference sequence). CDR3: CASSWMGSINSPLHF. As DNA, the CDR3 is TGTGCCAGCAGTTGGATGGGCAGTATTAATTCACCCCTCCACTTT.

This chain links TRBV7-2 with TRBJ2-7, with TRBD1 matching over 9 bases. Losses at the gene ends were 1 base for V and 2 bases for J; bases not matched to a gene: 6. The CDR3 is 16 residues long. Germline V CDR1 and CDR2: SGHTA, FQGNSA. CDR3 sequence reads: CASSLVSTGGAYEQYF. CDR3 coding DNA: TGTGCCAGCAGCTTAGTTTCGACAGGGGGTGCCTACGAGCAGTACTTC.

The V gene is TRBV5-5, the J gene TRBJ2-3; possible D gene TRBD1, 6 bases. Between the trimmed V and J ends, which lost 5 bases and 2 bases, there was a span of 15 bases. CDR1 is SGHKS, CDR2 YYEKEE, per germline (reference sequence). The CDR3 is made up of 15 amino acids. The CDR3 loop reads CASSSGQGITDTQYF. For the CDR3, the DNA is TGTGCCAGCAGTTCGGGGCAGGGGATCACAGATACGCAGTATTTT. Looking up the rest from reference TRBV5-5 and TRBJ2-3 gives the full variable domain: DAGVTQSPTHLIKTRGQQVTLRCSPISGHKSVSWYQQVLGQGPQFIFQYYEKEERGRGNFPDRFSARQFPNYSSELNVNALLLGDSALYLCASSSGQGITDTQYFGPGTRLTVL.

This clone has a single count. V usage is TRBV19 and J usage is TRBJ1-1; a possible D gene is TRBD1 (6 bases). There are 15 residues in the CDR3. Germline V CDR1 and CDR2: LNHDA, SQIVND (reference sequence). V shed 7 bases and J shed 1 base, with 16 bases lying between them. CDR3 sequence (DNA): TGTGCCAGTATTCACCCGGGGGGCAAGAACACTGAAGCTTTCTTT. Amino acid sequence: CASIHPGGKNTEAFF.

The chain employs TRBV5-8 and TRBJ2-1; possible D gene TRBD2, 5 bases. The V and J ends lost 0 bases and 8 bases respectively, with 18 bases between them. Germline assignment: CDR1 SGHTS and CDR2 YDEGEE. The CDR3 extends over 16 amino acids. The CDR3 region is CASSLGGGRARDEQFF. CDR3 coding DNA: TGTGCCAGCAGCTTGGGAGGCGGGCGGGCGCGGGATGAGCAGTTCTTC.

The rearrangement uses TRBV18 and TRBJ2-5; 9 positions agree with TRBD2. Germline CDR1 reads KGHSH; CDR2 reads LQKENI. With V trimmed by 2 bases and J by 3 bases, 4 bases remained unmatched. The length of the CDR3 is 15 residues. The CDR3 DNA reads as TGTGCCAGCTCACCAACTCTAGCGGGGAAAGAGACCCAGTACTTC. It codes for CASSPTLAGKETQYF.

This chain connects TRBV3-1 (or the pseudogene TRBV3-2) to TRBJ1-3; 9 bases fit TRBD1. The CDR3 runs to 17 residues. J was trimmed by 4 bases and V by 2 bases; bases with no gene match: 9. CDR1 is LGHDT, CDR2 YNNKEL, per germline (reference sequence). CDR3 coding DNA: TGTGCCAGCAGCCAATACCCACAGGGGGCCATCGGAAACACCATATATTTT. Its translation is CASSQYPQGAIGNTIYF.

The sample holds a few counts of this clone. CDR3: CASTPGQGVSPLHF. CDR3 nucleotides: TGTGCCAGCACACCGGGACAGGGGGTTTCACCCCTCCACTTT. The gene calls are TRBV2 and TRBJ1-6, with 11 bases matching TRBD1. Trimming cost V 7 bases and J 9 bases; bases outside gene matches: 5. The CDR3 length is 14 residues. Germline CDR1 is SNHLY and CDR2 is FYNNEI.

This clone has more than one count but fewer than ten. The V gene is TRBV29-1, the J gene TRBJ1-2, with a weak D call TRBD1 (5 bases). This CDR3 contains 11 residues. Germline lookup yields CDR1 SQVTM and CDR2 ANQGSEA. The germline V and J ends were trimmed by 6 bases and 2 bases, with 7 bases remaining between them. CDR3 region: CSVGGNYGYTF. CDR3 sequence (DNA): TGCAGCGTGGGGGGGAACTATGGCTACACCTTC.

In this sample, this clone turned up once. V and J are TRBV2 and TRBJ2-5, with 8 bases identical to TRBD1. Per germline, CDR1 SNHLY and CDR2 FYNNEI. The CDR3 covers 15 residues. Trimming took 6 bases from V and 0 from J; bases not matched to a gene: 6. The CDR3 protein is CASRPGQVHQETQYF. The CDR3 DNA is TGTGCCAGCAGACCGGGACAGGTGCACCAAGAGACCCAGTACTTC. The full variable domain, with the rest looked up from reference TRBV2 and TRBJ2-5, is EPEVTQTPSHQVTQMGQEVILRCVPISNHLYFYWYRQILGQKVEFLVSFYNNEISEKSEIFDDQFSVERPDGSNFTLKIRSTKLEDSAMYFCASRPGQVHQETQYFGPGTRLLVL.

The chain links TRBV9 to TRBJ1-6; TRBD1 matches at 10 bases. The CDR3 extends over 16 amino acids. Germline trimming cut 6 bases from V and 8 bases from J; bases unmatched to any gene: 11. In germline, CDR1 is SGDLS, CDR2 YYNGEE. The CDR3 loop reads CASTHSGTGVDSPLHF. CDR3 nucleotide sequence: TGTGCCAGCACCCACTCAGGGACAGGGGTGGATTCACCCCTCCACTTT.

The chain joins TRBV9 to TRBJ2-3; 7 positions agree with TRBD2. This CDR3 has 14 residues. Germline V gene lookup returns CDR1 SGDLS and CDR2 YYNGEE. After removal of 1 base from V and 6 bases from J, the junction contained 5 bases not matched to a gene. This CDR3 reads CASSVPTSPDTQYF. CDR3 coding DNA: TGTGCCAGCAGCGTACCGACTAGCCCGGATACGCAGTATTTT.

The rearrangement uses TRBV21-1 and TRBJ2-6; the listed D gene, TRBD1, was not tested against the DNA. TRBV21-1 is a known pseudogene. This CDR3 contains 17 residues. This CDR3 is CASSIAGVRSGANVLTF. As DNA, the CDR3 is TGTGCCAGCAGCATCGCAGGGGTGCGGTCTGGGGCCAACGTCCTGACTTTC.

The rearrangement uses TRBV15 and TRBJ1-5; D is unresolved. Per germline, CDR1 LNHNV and CDR2 YYDKDF (reference sequence). Trimming stripped 7 bases from V and 5 bases from J, with 15 bases between. The CDR3 loop spans 14 amino acids. CDR3 nucleotide sequence: TGTGCCACCAAGGCGGGAGGTGGGGATCAGCCCCAGCATTTT. Translation gives CATKAGGGDQPQHF. Variable domain in full (rest from reference TRBV15 and TRBJ1-5): DAMVIQNPRYQVTQFGKPVTLSCSQTLNHNVMYWYQQKSSQAPKLLFHYYDKDFNNEADTPDNFQSRRPNTSFCFLDIRSPGLGDTAMYLCATKAGGGDQPQHFGDGTRLSIL.

The chain has TRBV2 and TRBJ2-4, with D unresolved. Per germline, CDR1 SNHLY and CDR2 FYNNEI. V was shortened by 3 bases and J by 0 bases, with 12 bases between the two germline ends. CDR3 length: 16 residues. The CDR3 DNA is TGTGCCAGCAGTGATATGCGTATACTAGCCAAAAACATTCAGTACTTC. It encodes CASSDMRILAKNIQYF. Full variable domain (missing parts from reference TRBV2 and TRBJ2-4): EPEVTQTPSHQVTQMGQEVILRCVPISNHLYFYWYRQILGQKVEFLVSFYNNEISEKSEIFDDQFSVERPDGSNFTLKIRSTKLEDSAMYFCASSDMRILAKNIQYFGAGTRLSVL.

V and J are TRBV18 and TRBJ1-4; D remains unclear. With 2 bases removed from V and 6 bases from J, the gap between germline ends came to 7 bases. This CDR3 spans 13 amino acids. CDR1 KGHSH and CDR2 LQKENI come from the germline V gene. CDR3 protein: CASSPGPHEKLFF. DNA of the CDR3: TGTGCCAGCTCACCAGGCCCTCATGAAAAACTGTTTTTT. Using reference TRBV18 and TRBJ1-4 for the parts outside the CDR3, the full variable domain is NAGVMQNPRHLVRRRGQEARLRCSPMKGHSHVYWYRQLPEEGLKFMVYLQKENIIDESGMPKERFSAEFPKEGPSILRIQQVVRGDSAAYFCASSPGPHEKLFFGSGTQLSVL.